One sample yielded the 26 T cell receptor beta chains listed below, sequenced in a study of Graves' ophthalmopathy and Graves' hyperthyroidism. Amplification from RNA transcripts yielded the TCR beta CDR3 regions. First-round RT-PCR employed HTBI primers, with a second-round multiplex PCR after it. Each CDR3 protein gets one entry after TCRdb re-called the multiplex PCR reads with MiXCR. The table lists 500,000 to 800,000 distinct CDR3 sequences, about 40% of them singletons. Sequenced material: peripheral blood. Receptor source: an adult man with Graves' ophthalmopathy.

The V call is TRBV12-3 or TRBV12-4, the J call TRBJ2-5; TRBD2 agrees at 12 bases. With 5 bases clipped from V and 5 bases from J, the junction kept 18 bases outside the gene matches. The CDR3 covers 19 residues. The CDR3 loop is CASSLMWLAGGPVPETQYF. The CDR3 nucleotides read TGTGCCAGCAGTCTTATGTGGCTAGCGGGAGGGCCGGTCCCCGAGACCCAGTACTTC.

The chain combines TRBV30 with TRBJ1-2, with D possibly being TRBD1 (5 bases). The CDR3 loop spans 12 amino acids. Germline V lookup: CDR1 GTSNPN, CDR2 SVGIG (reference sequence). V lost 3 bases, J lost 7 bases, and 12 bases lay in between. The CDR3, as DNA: TGTGCCTGGAGGGGACTCACGGGTGGCTACACCTTC. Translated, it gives CAWRGLTGGYTF.

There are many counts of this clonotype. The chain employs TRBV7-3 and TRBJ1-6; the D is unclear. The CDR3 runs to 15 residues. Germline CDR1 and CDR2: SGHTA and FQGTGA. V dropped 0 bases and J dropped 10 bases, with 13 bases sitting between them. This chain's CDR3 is CASSLTSGSRSPLHF. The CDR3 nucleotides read TGTGCCAGCAGCTTAACTTCTGGGTCCAGGTCACCCCTCCACTTT. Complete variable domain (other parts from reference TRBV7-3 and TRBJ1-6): GAGVSQTPSNKVTEKGKYVELRCDPISGHTALYWYRQSLGQGPEFLIYFQGTGAADDSGLPNDRFFAVRPEGSVSTLKIQRTERGDSAVYLCASSLTSGSRSPLHFGNGTRLTVT.

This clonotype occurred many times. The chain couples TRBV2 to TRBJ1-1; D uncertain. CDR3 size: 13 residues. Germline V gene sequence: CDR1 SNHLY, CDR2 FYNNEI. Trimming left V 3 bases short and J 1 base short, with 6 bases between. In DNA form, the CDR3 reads TGTGCCAGCAGTGAGTATTGGAACACTGAAGCTTTCTTT. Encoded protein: CASSEYWNTEAFF.

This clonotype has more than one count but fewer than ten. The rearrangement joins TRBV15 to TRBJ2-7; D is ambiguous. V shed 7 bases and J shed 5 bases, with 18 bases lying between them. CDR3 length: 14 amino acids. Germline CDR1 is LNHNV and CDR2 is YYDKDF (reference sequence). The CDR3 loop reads CATTSTPLGNEQYF. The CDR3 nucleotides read TGTGCCACCACCTCCACCCCCCTTGGAAACGAGCAGTACTTC.

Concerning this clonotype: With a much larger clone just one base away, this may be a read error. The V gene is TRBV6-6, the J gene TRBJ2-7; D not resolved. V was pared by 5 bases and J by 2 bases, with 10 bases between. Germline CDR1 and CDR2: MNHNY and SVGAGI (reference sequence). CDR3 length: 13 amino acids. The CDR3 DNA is TGTGCCAGCAGTCATGCGGCCGCCTACGAGCAGTACTTC. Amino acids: CASSHAAAYEQYF.

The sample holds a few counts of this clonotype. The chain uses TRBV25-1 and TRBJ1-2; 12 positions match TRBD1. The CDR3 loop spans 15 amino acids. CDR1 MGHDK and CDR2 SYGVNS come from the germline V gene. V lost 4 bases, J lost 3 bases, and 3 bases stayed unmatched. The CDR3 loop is CASSGGTGGHYGYTF. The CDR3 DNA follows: TGTGCCAGCAGTGGCGGGACAGGGGGCCACTATGGCTACACCTTC.

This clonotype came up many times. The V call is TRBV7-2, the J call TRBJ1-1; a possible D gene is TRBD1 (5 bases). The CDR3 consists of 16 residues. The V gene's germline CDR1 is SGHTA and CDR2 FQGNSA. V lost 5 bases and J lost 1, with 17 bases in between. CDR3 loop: CASSRASTAPNTEAFF. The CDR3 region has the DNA TGTGCCAGCAGCCGAGCCTCGACAGCCCCGAACACTGAAGCTTTCTTT.

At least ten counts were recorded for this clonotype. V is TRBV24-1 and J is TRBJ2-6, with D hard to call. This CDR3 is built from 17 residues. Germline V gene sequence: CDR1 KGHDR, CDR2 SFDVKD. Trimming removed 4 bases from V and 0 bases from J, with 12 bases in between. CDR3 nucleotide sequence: TGTGCCACCAGTGAGGCCACAAGTCACTCTGGGGCCAACGTCCTGACTTTC. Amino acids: CATSEATSHSGANVLTF.

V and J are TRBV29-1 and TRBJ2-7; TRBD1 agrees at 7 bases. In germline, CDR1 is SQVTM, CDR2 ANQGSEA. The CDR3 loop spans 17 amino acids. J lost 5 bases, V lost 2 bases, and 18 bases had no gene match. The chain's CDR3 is CSVERGSWTGIPHEQYF. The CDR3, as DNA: TGCAGCGTTGAAAGGGGGAGTTGGACAGGAATACCCCACGAGCAGTACTTC.

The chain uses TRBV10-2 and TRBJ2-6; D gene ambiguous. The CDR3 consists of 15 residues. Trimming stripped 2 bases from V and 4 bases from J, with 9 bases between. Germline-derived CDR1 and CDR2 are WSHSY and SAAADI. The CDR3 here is CASSETNTGANVLTF. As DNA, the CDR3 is TGCGCCAGCAGTGAGACGAATACAGGGGCCAACGTCCTGACTTTC.

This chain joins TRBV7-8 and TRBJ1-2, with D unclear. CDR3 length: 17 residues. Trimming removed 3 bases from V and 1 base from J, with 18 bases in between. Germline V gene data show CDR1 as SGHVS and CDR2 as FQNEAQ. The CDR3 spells CASSFSPTIELNYGYTF. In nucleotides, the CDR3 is TGTGCCAGCAGCTTTTCTCCCACTATCGAGCTTAACTATGGCTACACCTTC.

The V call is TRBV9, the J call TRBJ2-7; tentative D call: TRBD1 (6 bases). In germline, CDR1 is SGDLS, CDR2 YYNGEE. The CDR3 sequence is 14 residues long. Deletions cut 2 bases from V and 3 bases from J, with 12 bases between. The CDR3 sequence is CASSVGAGDYEQYF. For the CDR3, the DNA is TGTGCCAGCAGCGTTGGGGCAGGGGACTACGAGCAGTACTTC.

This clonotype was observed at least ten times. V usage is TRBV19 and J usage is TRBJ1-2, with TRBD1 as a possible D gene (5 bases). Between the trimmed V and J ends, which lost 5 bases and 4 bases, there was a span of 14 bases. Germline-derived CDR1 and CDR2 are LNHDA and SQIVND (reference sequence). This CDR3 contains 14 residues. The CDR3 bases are TGTGCCAGTAGTCTGGCAGGGCCACCCTATGGCTACACCTTC. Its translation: CASSLAGPPYGYTF. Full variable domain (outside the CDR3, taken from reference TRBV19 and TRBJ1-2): DGGITQSPKYLFRKEGQNVTLSCEQNLNHDAMYWYRQDPGQGLRLIYYSQIVNDFQKGDIAEGYSVSREKKESFPLTVTSAQKNPTAFYLCASSLAGPPYGYTFGSGTRLTVV.

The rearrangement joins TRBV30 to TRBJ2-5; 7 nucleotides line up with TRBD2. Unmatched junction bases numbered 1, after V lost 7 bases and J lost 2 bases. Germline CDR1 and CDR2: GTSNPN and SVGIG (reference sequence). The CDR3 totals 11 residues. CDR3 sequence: CALGLQETQYF. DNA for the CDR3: TGTGCCTTGGGACTACAAGAGACCCAGTACTTC.

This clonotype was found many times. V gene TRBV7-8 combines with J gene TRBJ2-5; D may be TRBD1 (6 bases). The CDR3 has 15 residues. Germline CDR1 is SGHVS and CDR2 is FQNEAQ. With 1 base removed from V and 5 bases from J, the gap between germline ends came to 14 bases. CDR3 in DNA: TGTGCCAGCAGCTTAGTGTTTGCCACAGGGGAGACCCAGTACTTC. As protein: CASSLVFATGETQYF.

CDR3 DNA sequence: TGTGCCAGCAGCTTTCAAACACCGGCAGGGACCCAGCATTTT. It yields the protein CASSFQTPAGTQHF. The V and J genes are TRBV7-9 and TRBJ1-5, with TRBD1 as a possible D gene (5 bases). V dropped 3 bases and J dropped 11 bases, with 17 bases sitting between them. Germline V gene sequence: CDR1 SEHNR, CDR2 FQNEAQ (reference sequence). The length of the CDR3 is 14 residues.

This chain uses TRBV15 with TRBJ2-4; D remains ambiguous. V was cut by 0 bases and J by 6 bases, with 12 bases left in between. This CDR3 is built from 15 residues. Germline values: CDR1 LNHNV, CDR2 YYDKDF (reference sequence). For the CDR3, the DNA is TGTGCCACCAGCAGAGAACTGCCCCCTGGAAACATTCAGTACTTC. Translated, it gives CATSRELPPGNIQYF.

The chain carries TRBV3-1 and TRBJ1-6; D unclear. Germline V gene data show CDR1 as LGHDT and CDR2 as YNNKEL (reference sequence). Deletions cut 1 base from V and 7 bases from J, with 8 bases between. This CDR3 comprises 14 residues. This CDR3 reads CASSQVRVNSPLHF. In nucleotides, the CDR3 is TGTGCCAGCAGCCAAGTTAGGGTCAATTCACCCCTCCACTTT.

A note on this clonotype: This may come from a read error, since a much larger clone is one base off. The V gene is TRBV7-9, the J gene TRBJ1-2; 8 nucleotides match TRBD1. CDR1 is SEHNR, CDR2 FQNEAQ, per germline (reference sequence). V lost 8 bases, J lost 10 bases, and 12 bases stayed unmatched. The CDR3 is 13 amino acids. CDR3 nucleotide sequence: TGTGCCAGCTCTGGCAGGGGGCGGAATGACTACACCTTC. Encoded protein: CASSGRGRNDYTF.

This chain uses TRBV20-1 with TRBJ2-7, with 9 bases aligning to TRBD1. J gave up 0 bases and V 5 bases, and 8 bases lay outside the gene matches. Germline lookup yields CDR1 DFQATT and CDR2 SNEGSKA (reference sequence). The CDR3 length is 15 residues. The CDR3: CSAPRDRDSSYEQYF. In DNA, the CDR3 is TGCAGTGCTCCCCGGGACAGGGATTCCTCCTACGAGCAGTACTTC.

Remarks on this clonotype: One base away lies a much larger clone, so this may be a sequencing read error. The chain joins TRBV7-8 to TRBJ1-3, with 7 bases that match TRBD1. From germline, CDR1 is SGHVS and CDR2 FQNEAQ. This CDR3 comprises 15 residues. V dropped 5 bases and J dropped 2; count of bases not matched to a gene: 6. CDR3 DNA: TGTGCCAGCAGCCAAGGGGGCCACCCTGGAAACACCATATATTTT. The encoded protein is CASSQGGHPGNTIYF.

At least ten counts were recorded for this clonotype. CDR3 bases: TGCAGCGCAGACCAGGACAGGAACACTGAAGCTTTCTTT. Its translation: CSADQDRNTEAFF. The chain employs TRBV29-1 and TRBJ1-1, with a possible D match to TRBD1 (6 bases). Germline values: CDR1 SQVTM, CDR2 ANQGSEA. Trimming took off 7 bases at V and 1 base at J, with 13 bases between the two ends. The CDR3 sequence is 13 residues long.

Here the CDR3 DNA reads TGTGCCAGCAGCTACAGGGTACCCAACGAGCAGTACTTC. It translates to CASSYRVPNEQYF. The V gene is TRBV7-9, the J gene TRBJ2-7; the D gene is possibly TRBD1 (6 bases). The germline V gene has CDR1 SEHNR and CDR2 FQNEAQ (reference sequence). The V end was cut by 4 bases, the J end by 5 bases, with 12 bases between. The CDR3 sequence is 13 residues long.

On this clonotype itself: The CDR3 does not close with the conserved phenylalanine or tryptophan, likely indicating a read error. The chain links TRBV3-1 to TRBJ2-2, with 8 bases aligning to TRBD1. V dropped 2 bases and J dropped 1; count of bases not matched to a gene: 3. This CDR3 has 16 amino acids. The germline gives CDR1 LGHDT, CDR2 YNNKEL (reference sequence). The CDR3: CASSQQGAGNTGELFI. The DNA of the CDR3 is TGTGCCAGCAGCCAACAGGGGGCGGGGAACACCGGGGAGCTGTTTATT.

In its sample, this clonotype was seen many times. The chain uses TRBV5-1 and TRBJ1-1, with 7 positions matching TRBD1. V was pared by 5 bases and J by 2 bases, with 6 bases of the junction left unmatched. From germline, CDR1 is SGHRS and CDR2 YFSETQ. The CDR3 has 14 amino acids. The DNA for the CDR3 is TGCGCCAGCAGGTTGACAGGGCTCAACACTGAAGCTTTCTTT. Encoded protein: CASRLTGLNTEAFF.